These 24 T cell receptor beta chains originate from one sample sequenced in a study of tumor-infiltrating lymphocytes in oesophageal squamous cell carcinoma. TCRdb reprocessed the PCR reads with MiXCR, giving one entry per CDR3 protein. The table records 10,000 to 12,000 distinct CDR3 sequences, roughly three fifths of them present only once. The sample comprised esophageal tumor tissue. The receptors were gathered from a female donor with esophageal squamous cell carcinoma.

V gene TRBV6-2 or TRBV6-3 combines with J gene TRBJ2-7; 10 nucleotides align to TRBD1. The J call may be incorrect, as the DNA end agrees better with TRBJ1-2. CDR1 is MNHEY, CDR2 SVGEGT, per germline. CDR3 size: 15 residues. CDR3 sequence reads: CASSYRTGGNYGYTF. The DNA of the CDR3 is TGTGCCAGCAGTTACCGGACAGGGGGTAACTATGGCTACACCTTC.

The genes are TRBV12-3 or TRBV12-4 and TRBJ2-3; 7 nucleotides agree with TRBD1. The last part of the DNA fits TRBJ2-5 better; the J call may be wrong. The CDR3 is 15 residues long. CDR3 protein: CASSYQGQRGETQYF. DNA of the CDR3: TGTGCCAGCAGTTACCAGGGACAGCGTGGAGAGACCCAGTACTTC.

The V call is TRBV7-8, the J call TRBJ2-5, with D perhaps matching TRBD2 (5 bases). Germline assignment: CDR1 SGHVS and CDR2 FQNEAQ. The CDR3 spans 14 residues. The germline V and J ends were trimmed by 1 base and 2 bases, with 8 bases remaining between them. CDR3 nucleotide sequence: TGTGCCAGCAGCTTAGGACGGGGTCAAGAGACCCAGTACTTC. It specifies CASSLGRGQETQYF.

The V call is TRBV7-6, the J call TRBJ2-4, with D perhaps matching TRBD1 (6 bases). The end of the DNA is better explained by TRBJ2-5, so the J call may be wrong. Germline V lookup: CDR1 SGHVS, CDR2 FNYEAQ. This CDR3 has 19 residues. CDR3 sequence (DNA): TGTGCCAGCAGCTTTCTTACGGGTACAGTGGGGGCGTGGAGGGAGACCCAGTACTTC. Protein: CASSFLTGTVGAWRETQYF.

This clonotype was observed a handful of times. A junction boundary mismatches the germline segment, possibly from a read error. The chain uses TRBV7-6 and TRBJ2-7, with D possibly matching TRBD1 (6 bases). CDR1 and CDR2 (germline): SGHVS, FNYEAQ. The CDR3 contains 17 residues. DNA of the CDR3: TGTGCCAGCAGCTTCCAGGGGACCGGGAACAGTAATTCACCCCTCCACTTC. Its translation is CASSFQGTGNSNSPLHF.

The chain has TRBV7-3 and TRBJ1-2, with 9 positions matching TRBD1. After removal of 5 bases from V and 7 bases from J, the junction contained 5 bases not matched to a gene. The CDR3 runs 13 residues. In germline, CDR1 is SGHTA, CDR2 FQGTGA. CDR3 coding DNA: TGTGCCAGCAGCGCGGGGACAGGGCTTGGCTACACCTTC. Residues: CASSAGTGLGYTF.

This clonotype was seen a handful of times. V usage is TRBV7-3 and J usage is TRBJ2-1, with 11 bases matching TRBD2. Trimming took 5 bases from V and 8 from J; bases not matched to a gene: 8. Germline V gene sequence: CDR1 SGHTA, CDR2 FQGTGA. The CDR3 length is 15 residues. CDR3 sequence (DNA): TGTGCCAGCAGCAAACTAGCGGGAGTTATGGATGAGCAGTTCTTC. This translates into CASSKLAGVMDEQFF.

This clonotype is large by share. V and J are TRBV7-2 and TRBJ2-2; D gene uncertain. CDR1 and CDR2 from the germline V gene are SGHTA and FQGNSA. The germline V and J ends were trimmed by 2 bases and 7 bases, with 11 bases remaining between them. The CDR3 covers 14 residues. The chain's CDR3 is CASSLKRSGGELFF. The DNA of the CDR3 is TGTGCCAGCAGCTTAAAGAGGTCCGGCGGGGAGCTGTTTTTT.

This clonotype is a singleton in its sample. Relative to the germline gene, one junction end is altered; a read error may explain this. The chain combines TRBV10-2 with TRBJ2-3; D is ambiguous. The CDR3 loop spans 15 amino acids. The germline V gene has CDR1 WSHSY and CDR2 SAAADI. The CDR3 coding sequence is TGTGCCAGCAGCGCCGCTTGGGGTGGCACAGATACGCAGTATTTT. It is translated as CASSAAWGGTDTQYF.

J is TRBJ2-4 and V is TRBV28; 12 bases line up with TRBD2. The DNA end lines up better with TRBJ2-5; the J call may be wrong. Looked up from germline, CDR1 is MDHEN and CDR2 is SYDVKM. The CDR3 runs 15 residues. The CDR3 loop is CASSEPGLAGETQYF. The CDR3 region has the DNA TGTGCCAGCAGTGAACCGGGACTAGCGGGTGAGACCCAGTACTTC.

This clonotype was found a few times. The rearrangement uses TRBV6-6 and TRBJ2-7; a possible D gene is TRBD1 (5 bases). With the DNA end fitting TRBJ1-2 better, the J assignment may be wrong. This CDR3 comprises 15 residues. Per germline, CDR1 MNHNY and CDR2 SVGAGI (reference sequence). CDR3 in amino acids: CASSMGGDLGYGYTF. In DNA, the CDR3 is TGTGCCAGCAGTATGGGGGGGGATCTGGGCTATGGCTACACCTTC.

The chain combines TRBV7-2 with TRBJ2-3; D might be TRBD2 (5 bases). Judging by the DNA end, TRBJ2-1 fits better; the J call may be wrong. There are 14 residues in the CDR3. The germline V gene has CDR1 SGHTA and CDR2 FQGNSA. The chain's CDR3 is CASSLESGKNEQFF. The DNA for the CDR3 is TGTGCCAGCAGCTTAGAGTCCGGGAAGAATGAGCAGTTCTTC.

The chain links TRBV12-3 or TRBV12-4 to TRBJ2-5; weak D call: TRBD2 (6 bases). The CDR3 sequence is 14 residues long. V lost 3 bases to trimming and J lost 5 bases, with 13 bases between them. CDR3 protein: CASSFSLALETQYF. The CDR3 coding sequence is TGTGCCAGCAGTTTTTCACTAGCTCTGGAGACCCAGTACTTC.

This rearrangement joins TRBV6-5 to TRBJ1-2, with D possibly being TRBD1 (6 bases). With 5 bases removed from V and 4 bases from J, the gap between germline ends came to 17 bases. The CDR3 has 15 amino acids. Germline assignment: CDR1 MNHEY and CDR2 SVGAGI. The CDR3 sequence is CASSGYRVKSYGYTF. The CDR3, as DNA: TGTGCCAGCAGTGGTTACAGGGTCAAGAGCTATGGCTACACCTTC.

At least ten counts were recorded for this clonotype. V and J are TRBV7-9 and TRBJ2-1; unclear D gene. CDR3 length: 16 residues. CDR1 is SEHNR, CDR2 FQNEAQ, per germline (reference sequence). Trimming removed 5 bases at V and 2 bases at J, with 16 bases between. DNA of the CDR3: TGTGCCAGCAGCCGCCTAGGGCAGCTGACCTACAATGAGCAGTTCTTC. This encodes CASSRLGQLTYNEQFF. The variable domain in full, completed from reference TRBV7-9 and TRBJ2-1, reads DTGVSQNPRHKITKRGQNVTFRCDPISEHNRLYWYRQTLGQGPEFLTYFQNEAQLEKSRLLSDRFSAERPKGSFSTLEIQRTEQGDSAMYLCASSRLGQLTYNEQFFGPGTRLTVL.

By sample share, this clonotype is medium-sized (0.01 to 0.1%). J is TRBJ2-5 and V is TRBV5-5; D is unclear. Trimming removed 1 base at V and 4 bases at J, with 11 bases between. This CDR3 region has 14 residues. From germline, CDR1 is SGHKS and CDR2 YYEKEE (reference sequence). Here the CDR3 reads CASSLSGTTETQYF. CDR3 in DNA: TGTGCCAGCAGCTTGTCCGGAACAACAGAGACCCAGTACTTC.

Remarks on this clonotype: A junction end diverges from the germline sequence, so it may reflect a read error. This chain uses TRBV7-2 with TRBJ2-3; D not resolved. The CDR3 length is 13 residues. Germline assignment: CDR1 SGHTA and CDR2 FQGNSA. The CDR3 here is CASSPIGIGPVFF. DNA for the CDR3: TGTGCCAGCAGCCCTATCGGCATAGGCCCCGTATTCTTC.

This chain connects TRBV7-2 to TRBJ2-1; 7 nucleotides line up with TRBD2. The DNA end is more similar to TRBJ2-7, so the J call may be wrong. The CDR3 is made up of 14 amino acids. Germline V lookup: CDR1 SGHTA, CDR2 FQGNSA. The CDR3 DNA reads as TGTGCCAGCAGCCCCTGGACTAGTTCCTACGAGCAGTACTTC. Encoded protein: CASSPWTSSYEQYF.

The chain uses TRBV5-1 and TRBJ2-6; the D gene is possibly TRBD1 (6 bases). Germline lookup yields CDR1 SGHRS and CDR2 YFSETQ. V was shortened by 5 bases and J by 2 bases, with 23 bases between the two germline ends. The CDR3 extends over 19 amino acids. The CDR3 here is CASRPRTESSQPGANVLTF. Here the CDR3 DNA reads TGCGCCAGCAGGCCGCGGACAGAATCCTCTCAGCCTGGGGCCAACGTCCTGACTTTC.

By its share, this clonotype is medium-sized. The chain couples TRBV12-3 or TRBV12-4 to TRBJ2-2; 9 bases are shared with TRBD2. With 6 bases clipped from V and 3 bases from J, the junction kept 5 bases outside the gene matches. The CDR3 length is 15 residues. The CDR3 DNA follows: TGTGCCAGCAGAATAGCGGGAGTTGACACCGGGGAGCTGTTTTTT. Protein: CASRIAGVDTGELFF.

This clonotype showed up many times. Since a much larger clone is just one base distant, this may be a read error. The chain recombines TRBV11-2 with TRBJ2-7; 10 nucleotides agree with TRBD1. This CDR3 spans 15 amino acids. Losses at the gene ends were 5 bases for V and 7 bases for J; bases not matched to a gene: 11. Per the germline V gene, CDR1 is SGHAT and CDR2 is FQNNGV. The CDR3 loop reads CASSPGTGAYNEQYF. DNA of the CDR3: TGTGCCAGCAGCCCTGGGACAGGGGCCTACAATGAGCAGTACTTC.

The chain uses TRBV7-9 and TRBJ2-7, with 7 positions matching TRBD2. Germline V CDR1 and CDR2: SEHNR, FQNEAQ (reference sequence). The CDR3 is 15 amino acids. V lost 1 base, J lost 3 bases, and 6 bases stayed unmatched. This chain's CDR3 is CASSLDLAVHYEQYF. CDR3 coding DNA: TGTGCCAGCAGCTTAGATCTAGCGGTTCACTACGAGCAGTACTTC. Together with reference TRBV7-9 and TRBJ2-7, the CDR3 gives the full variable domain: DTGVSQNPRHKITKRGQNVTFRCDPISEHNRLYWYRQTLGQGPEFLTYFQNEAQLEKSRLLSDRFSAERPKGSFSTLEIQRTEQGDSAMYLCASSLDLAVHYEQYFGPGTRLTVT.

The V and J genes are TRBV24-1 and TRBJ2-7; D might be TRBD2 (6 bases). The end of the DNA fits TRBJ2-5 better, so the J call may be wrong. The CDR3 is made up of 15 amino acids. Per germline, CDR1 KGHDR and CDR2 SFDVKD. CDR3 sequence (DNA): TGTGCCACCAGTGATCCTGGACGGGGGCAAGAGACCCAGTACTTC. It is translated as CATSDPGRGQETQYF.

By sample fraction, this clonotype is medium-sized. The gene calls are TRBV7-9 and TRBJ2-7; D is perhaps TRBD1 or TRBD2 (6 bases each). Trimming removed 2 bases from V and 7 bases from J, with 21 bases in between. The CDR3 extends over 16 amino acids. CDR1 is SEHNR, CDR2 FQNEAQ, per germline (reference sequence). The CDR3 here is CASSLWGGRGDNEQYF. CDR3 DNA: TGTGCCAGCAGCTTATGGGGCGGAAGGGGGGACAATGAGCAGTACTTC.